The TCR beta chain under discussion was sequenced for a study of blood T cell repertoires in COVID-19. Study at large: COVID-19 samples from acute and convalescent phases originated in the United States, Italy and Spain.

The trim removed 4 bases at V and 2 bases at J, leaving 11 bases unmatched. Germline CDR1 and CDR2: SGHKS and YYEKEE (reference sequence). This CDR3 spans 18 amino acids. In the authors' methods: Estimation of nucleated cell counts relied on the amplification of reference gene primers. Sequencing was performed with immunoSEQ multiplex PCR; in TCRdb, only in-frame clones are kept and a portion is missing. That table supplies the V and J calls and clone size; D and trimming were determined from the DNA. The sample has around 250,000 clones, about 83% seen once. The sample taken for sequencing was peripheral blood. The J gene is TRBJ2-2, the V gene TRBV5-5, with 10 bases matching TRBD1. The sequence was obtained from a man at least 80 years old with acute or convalescent COVID-19. CDR3 in DNA: TGTGCCAGCAGCGTAGGACAGGGGGAATTTATAAACACCGGGGAGCTGTTTTTT. This encodes CASSVGQGEFINTGELFF.